Listed here is a single T cell receptor beta chain. The data were taken from a study of blood T cell repertoires in COVID-19. In the original analysis: Reference gene primer amplification yielded estimated nucleated cell counts. The table came from immunoSEQ multiplex PCR; TCRdb's copy has only in-frame clones and leaves some out. That table supplies the V and J calls and clone size; D and trimming were determined from the DNA. The sample consists of approximately 320,000 clones, approximately 88% of them appearing once. Looked up from germline, CDR1 is SGHRS and CDR2 is YFSETQ. The CDR3 is made up of 17 amino acids. V lost 4 bases to trimming and J lost 7 bases, with 26 bases between them. Participant age was roughly 18 to 90 years, and participants resided in around 24 US areas. The study counted Cohort 3 donors as recovered given two negative PCRs, clearance, or symptom resolution.

The V gene is TRBV5-1, the J gene TRBJ2-5; a weak D match, TRBD1 (9 bases). Sequencing was done on a sample of PBMCs or T cells enriched from blood (not recorded which). The receptor was isolated from a woman between 18 and 29 years old who had recovered from COVID-19. The DNA of the CDR3 is TGCGCCAGCAGCACCGGGACAGGGCTTAGCGGGGTCAGGACCCAGTACTTC. Translation gives CASSTGTGLSGVRTQYF.